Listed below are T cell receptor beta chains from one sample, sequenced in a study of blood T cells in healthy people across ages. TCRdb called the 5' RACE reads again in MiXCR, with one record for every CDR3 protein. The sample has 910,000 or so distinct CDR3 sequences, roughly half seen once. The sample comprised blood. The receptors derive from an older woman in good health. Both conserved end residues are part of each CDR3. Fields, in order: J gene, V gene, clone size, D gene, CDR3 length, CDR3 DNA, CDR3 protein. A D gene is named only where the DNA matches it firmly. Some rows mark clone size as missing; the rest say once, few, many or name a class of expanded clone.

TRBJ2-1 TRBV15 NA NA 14 TGTGCCACCAGCAGAGGACTCACCTACAATGAGCAGTTCTTC CATSRGLTYNEQFF
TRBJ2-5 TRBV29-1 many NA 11 TGCAGCGTTGGACGGGAAGAGACCCAGTACTTC CSVGREETQYF
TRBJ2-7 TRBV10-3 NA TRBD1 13 TGTGCCATCAGGGGACAGGCCTCCTACGAGCAGTACTTC CAIRGQASYEQYF
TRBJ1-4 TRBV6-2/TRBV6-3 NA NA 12 TGTGCCAGCCGATCTTCAAATGAAAAACTGTTTTTT CASRSSNEKLFF
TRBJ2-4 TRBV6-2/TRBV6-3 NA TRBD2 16 TGTGCCAGCAGACCTACGAGCGGGAGTTTATCCAGGGAGCAGTACTTC CASRPTSGSLSREQYF
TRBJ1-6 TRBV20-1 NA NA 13 TGCAGTGCCGTCGGTACAGTCAATTCACCCCTCCACTTT CSAVGTVNSPLHF
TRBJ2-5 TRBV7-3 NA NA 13 TGCGCCAGCAGCCCCGTACCGCAAGAGACCCAGTACTTC CASSPVPQETQYF
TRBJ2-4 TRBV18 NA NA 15 TGTGCCAGCTCCCTCTCTCAGGTGGCCAAAAACATTCAGTACTTC CASSLSQVAKNIQYF
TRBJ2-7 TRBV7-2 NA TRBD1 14 TGTGCCAGCAGCCTGGACAGGGCGGTCTACGAGCAGTACTTC CASSLDRAVYEQYF
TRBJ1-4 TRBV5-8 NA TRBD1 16 TGTGCCAGCAGCTTGTCCGGGACAGGGGGCGCCGACAAACTGTTTTTT CASSLSGTGGADKLFF
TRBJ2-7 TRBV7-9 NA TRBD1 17 TGTGCCAGCAGCTTAAGAGTTGTGGACAGGGAGAACCACGAGCAGTACTTC CASSLRVVDRENHEQYF
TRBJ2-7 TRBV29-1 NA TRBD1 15 TGCAGCGTTGTTGCGGACAGGAGATACTACAAGGAGCAGTACTTC CSVVADRRYYKEQYF
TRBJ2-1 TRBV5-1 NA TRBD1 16 TGCGCCAGCTACAGAGGGGACAGGGAGGCCTACAATGAGCAGTTCTTC CASYRGDREAYNEQFF
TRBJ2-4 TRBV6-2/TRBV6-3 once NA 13 TGTGCCATCACTACCCAACACTCCTACGGGCGGTACTTC CAITTQHSYGRYF
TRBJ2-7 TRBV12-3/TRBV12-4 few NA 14 TGTGCCAGCAGTTCCCATGGGAGCTCCTACGAGCAGTACTTC CASSSHGSSYEQYF
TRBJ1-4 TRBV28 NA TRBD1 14 TGTGCCAGCAGTTTGCGATACAGGGGTGAAAAACTGTTTTTT CASSLRYRGEKLFF
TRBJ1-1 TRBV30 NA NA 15 TGTGCCTGGAGTGCCCCCCGACGGGAGAACACTGAAGCTTTCTTT CAWSAPRRENTEAFF
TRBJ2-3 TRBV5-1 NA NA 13 TGCGCCAGCAGTTCCGGGAGCACAGATACGCACTATTTT CASSSGSTDTHYF
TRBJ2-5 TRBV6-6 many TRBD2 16 TGTGCCAGCAGTTACTCCGGACTAGCGGGATCGGGGACCCAGTACTTC CASSYSGLAGSGTQYF
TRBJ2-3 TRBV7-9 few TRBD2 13 TGTGCCGGGGGGACTAGCGAGACAGATACGCAGTATTTT CAGGTSETDTQYF
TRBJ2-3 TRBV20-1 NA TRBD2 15 TGCAGTGCTAGGGGGGGGTGGGATCGCACAGATACGCAGTATTTT CSARGGWDRTDTQYF
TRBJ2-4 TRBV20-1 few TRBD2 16 TGCAGTGTCCCGGGGACTAGCGGGAGTGGAAAAAACATTCAGTACTTC CSVPGTSGSGKNIQYF
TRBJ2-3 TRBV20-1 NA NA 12 TGCAGTGCTAGGGGGTATCAGAATACGCAGTATTTT CSARGYQNTQYF
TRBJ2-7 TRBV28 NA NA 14 TGTGCCAGCAGTTTAATCACACAGGCCTACGAGCAGTACTTC CASSLITQAYEQYF
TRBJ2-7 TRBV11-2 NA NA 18 TGTGCCAGCAGCCTAAGCATGGGGGGTCGACTGTTATCCTACGAGCAGTACTTC CASSLSMGGRLLSYEQYF
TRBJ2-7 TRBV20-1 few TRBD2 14 TGCAGTGCTAGGGGCCCTAGCGGGAGCGGAGAGCAGTACTTC CSARGPSGSGEQYF
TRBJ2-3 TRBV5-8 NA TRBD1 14 TGTGCCAGCAGTGACAGGGTTGGCACAGATACGCAGTATTTT CASSDRVGTDTQYF
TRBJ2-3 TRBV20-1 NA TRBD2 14 TGCAGTGCTATCCGGGTAGCGGGAGGGGATACGCAGTATTTT CSAIRVAGGDTQYF
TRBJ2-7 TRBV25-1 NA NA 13 TGTGCCAGCAGTGTTCCAGTCTCCTACGAGCAGTACTTC CASSVPVSYEQYF
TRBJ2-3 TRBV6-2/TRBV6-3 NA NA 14 TGTGCCAGCAGGCCGGGACCTGGCACAGATACGCAGTATTTT CASRPGPGTDTQYF
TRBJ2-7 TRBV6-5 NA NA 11 TGTGCCGGCAGTTATACGGGACGGCAGTACTTC CAGSYTGRQYF
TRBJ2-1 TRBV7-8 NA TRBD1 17 TGTGCCAGCAGCCCGTCCTACCAGACAGGGGTGAACACTGAGCAGTTCTTC CASSPSYQTGVNTEQFF
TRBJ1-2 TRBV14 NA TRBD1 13 TGTGCCAGCAGCATGGACAGGGTCTATGGCTACACCTTC CASSMDRVYGYTF
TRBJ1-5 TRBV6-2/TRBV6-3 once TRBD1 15 TGTGCCAGCAGACAGGGGAAAGATAGCAATCAGCCACAGCATTTT CASRQGKDSNQPQHF
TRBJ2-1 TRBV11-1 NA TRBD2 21 TGTGCCAGCAGCTTACTGGGTTGGCCGGCCAGCGGGAGGTTGAATCAAGAGACCCAGTTCTTC CASSLLGWPASGRLNQETQFF
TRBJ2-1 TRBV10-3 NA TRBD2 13 TGTGCCATCAGTGCGGGAGGGGACAATGAGCAGTTCTTC CAISAGGDNEQFF
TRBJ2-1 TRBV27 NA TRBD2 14 TGTGCCAGCAGCTCGGGACTAGTGGACAATGAGCAGTTCTTC CASSSGLVDNEQFF
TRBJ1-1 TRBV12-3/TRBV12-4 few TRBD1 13 TGTGCCAGCAGGCAGGGGGTTAACACTGAAGCTTTCTTT CASRQGVNTEAFF
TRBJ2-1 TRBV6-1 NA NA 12 TGTGCCAGCAGTGAAGAGGGATGTGAGCAGTTCTTC CASSEEGCEQFF
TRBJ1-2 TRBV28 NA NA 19 TGTGCCAGCAGTTTACCCTTTCGATGGGGGCGCGGGGGCACATATGGCTACACCTTC CASSLPFRWGRGGTYGYTF